These 27 T cell receptor beta chains were sequenced from one sample in a study of CXCR3-negative and CXCR3-positive naive CD8 T cells. General study points: CXCR3-positive naive cells carried more hydrophobic TRB CDR3s than CXCR3-negative ones.

These receptors are not linked to any known antigen. In preparing the TRB cDNA libraries, 5' RACE with UMI labels was used. No DNA is given; TCRdb re-called the 5' RACE reads and lists each CDR3 protein once. Its table lists tens of thousands of distinct CDR3 sequences. The sample taken for sequencing was naive CXCR3+ CD8+ T cells from blood. This sample's subset: CD45RO-CCR7+CD27+CD95- naive CD8+ T cells expressing CXCR3 (TNR3+). These receptor sequences come from a human donor in good health. Some clones in this sample may be carry-over from other donors' samples.

V gene TRBV6-6 combines with J gene TRBJ1-1; TCRdb returns TRBD1, unconfirmable since there is no DNA. Germline values: CDR1 MNHNY, CDR2 SVGAGI (reference sequence). The length of the CDR3 is 17 residues. The CDR3 spells CASSYSTGEVWGTEAFF.

J is TRBJ2-7 and V is TRBV6-5; TCRdb names TRBD1, which stays unverified in the absence of DNA. The germline V gene encodes CDR1 MNHEY and CDR2 SVGAGI. The CDR3 consists of 13 residues. CDR3 amino acids: CASSYTRGDEQYF.

CDR3 sequence: CASSLDWGLNEQYF. V and J are TRBV27 and TRBJ2-7; TCRdb designates TRBD2, a call that cannot be tested without DNA. From germline, CDR1 is MNHEY and CDR2 SMNVEV (reference sequence). The CDR3 extends over 14 amino acids.

CDR3 residues: CASSLGTGGGQPQHF. The rearrangement joins TRBV7-8 to TRBJ1-5; TCRdb's D call, TRBD1, is unchecked because there is no DNA. Looked up from germline, CDR1 is SGHVS and CDR2 is FQNEAQ. CDR3 length: 15 amino acids.

The chain employs TRBV10-3 and TRBJ2-7. CDR3 size: 13 residues. The germline CDR1 and CDR2 sequences are ENHRY and SYGVKD. The CDR3 loop is CAISVTETYEQYF.

The chain employs TRBV6-4 and TRBJ2-5. The CDR3 is 12 amino acids. Germline CDR1 and CDR2: MRHNA and SNTAGT. The CDR3 is CASSLLAEAQYF.

J is TRBJ2-7 and V is TRBV7-6; the TCRdb call, TRBD1, lacks DNA for checking. CDR3 length equals 15 residues. Germline CDR1 is SGHVS and CDR2 is FNYEAQ. This CDR3 is CASSLRQGSSYEQYF.

This chain uses TRBV29-1 with TRBJ1-2. Germline V gives CDR1 SQVTM, CDR2 ANQGSEA. CDR3 length: 14 residues. CDR3 amino acids: CSVEDGSLDYGYTF.

This chain uses TRBV7-9 with TRBJ2-1. Per germline, CDR1 SEHNR and CDR2 FQNEAQ (reference sequence). The CDR3 length is 14 residues. CDR3 amino acids: CASSRSIRDNEQFF.

This chain connects TRBV15 to TRBJ2-7; TCRdb outputs TRBD2, but without DNA this stays unchecked. In germline, CDR1 is LNHNV, CDR2 YYDKDF (reference sequence). The CDR3 runs 13 residues. The CDR3 sequence: CATSGTPGNEQYF.

J is TRBJ1-1 and V is TRBV4-3; TCRdb lists TRBD1, though no DNA is available to test this call. The CDR3 sequence is 18 residues long. Germline lookup yields CDR1 LGHNA and CDR2 YSLEER. CDR3 residues: CASSQDNRADSLNTEAFF.

V gene TRBV15 combines with J gene TRBJ2-1. CDR1 is LNHNV, CDR2 YYDKDF, per germline (reference sequence). The CDR3 sequence is 13 residues long. The CDR3 sequence: CATSAQSYGEQFF.

The rearrangement links TRBV7-3 to TRBJ2-1; TCRdb names TRBD2, which stays unverified in the absence of DNA. CDR3 size: 17 residues. CDR1 is SGHTA, CDR2 FQGTGA, per germline. The chain's CDR3 is CASSLYPASGSYNEQFF.

The CDR3 sequence: CASGGVGTEAFF. The chain has TRBV27 and TRBJ1-1. CDR1 and CDR2 (germline): MNHEY, SMNVEV (reference sequence). The CDR3 loop spans 12 amino acids.

The chain carries TRBV20-1 and TRBJ2-4; the D gene TCRdb calls, TRBD1, cannot be checked with no DNA. From germline, CDR1 is DFQATT and CDR2 SNEGSKA (reference sequence). This CDR3 is 13 amino acids long. CDR3 region: CSAIDRGKNIQYF.

The chain links TRBV29-1 to TRBJ2-1; TCRdb's D gene call, TRBD2, goes unchecked for lack of DNA. This CDR3 spans 11 amino acids. Germline assignment: CDR1 SQVTM and CDR2 ANQGSEA. CDR3 residues: CAGSSYNEQFF.

The gene calls are TRBV25-1 and TRBJ2-5; the TCRdb call, TRBD1, lacks DNA for checking. The CDR3 length is 14 residues. CDR1 is MGHDK, CDR2 SYGVNS, per germline. CDR3 protein: CASSELGGKETQYF.

The rearrangement uses TRBV28 and TRBJ1-1. In germline, CDR1 is MDHEN, CDR2 SYDVKM. The CDR3 has 14 residues. CDR3 sequence reads: CASSLSEGYTEAFF.

This chain connects TRBV28 to TRBJ2-5; TCRdb's D call of TRBD1 is untestable without DNA. CDR3 length: 15 amino acids. The germline gives CDR1 MDHEN, CDR2 SYDVKM. CDR3 in amino acids: CASSQLTGGRETQYF.

This chain links TRBV14 with TRBJ2-1; the TCRdb D gene call, TRBD2, has no DNA to confirm it. Germline CDR1 SGHDN, CDR2 FVKESK. The CDR3 contains 15 residues. CDR3 sequence: CASSQLSGTYNEQFF.

The chain uses TRBV12-3 or TRBV12-4 and TRBJ1-1; TCRdb reports TRBD1, a call that lacks DNA to check it against. This CDR3 is 13 amino acids long. The CDR3 spells CASSFGTNTEAFF.

The chain has TRBV7-2 and TRBJ1-1; TCRdb's assignment of TRBD1 cannot be checked, as there is no DNA. Germline values: CDR1 SGHTA, CDR2 FQGNSA. The CDR3 consists of 14 residues. The chain's CDR3 is CASSPIDRDTEAFF.

The gene calls are TRBV28 and TRBJ2-6. CDR1 is MDHEN, CDR2 SYDVKM, per germline. The CDR3 is 15 amino acids. Here the CDR3 reads CASSKSDSGANVLTF.

The J gene is TRBJ1-3, the V gene TRBV7-9; the D call of TRBD1 rests on TCRdb alone, since no DNA is present to check it. The CDR3 totals 15 residues. The V gene's germline CDR1 is SEHNR and CDR2 FQNEAQ (reference sequence). The CDR3 region is CASSPDRSSGNTIYF.

The V call is TRBV7-2, the J call TRBJ2-7; the TCRdb D gene call, TRBD2, has no DNA to confirm it. The CDR3 runs to 17 residues. The germline gives CDR1 SGHTA, CDR2 FQGNSA. The CDR3: CASSFGTSGRNHYEQYF.

The chain couples TRBV28 to TRBJ2-5; lacking DNA, the TRBD2 call made by TCRdb goes unchecked. The CDR3 totals 16 residues. CDR1 and CDR2 from the germline V gene are MDHEN and SYDVKM. CDR3 protein: CASSSPAGGPDETQYF.

This chain uses TRBV12-3 or TRBV12-4 with TRBJ2-1; no DNA is available, so the TRBD1 call from TCRdb remains unchecked. The CDR3 consists of 18 residues. CDR3 protein: CASTTIAVLGKSMGEQFF.